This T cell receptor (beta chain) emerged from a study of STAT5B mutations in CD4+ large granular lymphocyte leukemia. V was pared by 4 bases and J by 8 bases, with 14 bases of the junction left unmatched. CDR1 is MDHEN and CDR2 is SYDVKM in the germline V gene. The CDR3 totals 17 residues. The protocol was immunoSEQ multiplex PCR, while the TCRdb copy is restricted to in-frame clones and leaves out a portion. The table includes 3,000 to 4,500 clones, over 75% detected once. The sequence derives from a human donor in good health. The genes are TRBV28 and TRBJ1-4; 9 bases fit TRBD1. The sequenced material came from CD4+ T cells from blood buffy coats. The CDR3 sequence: CASSSGPGTGSREKLFF. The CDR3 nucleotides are TGTGCCAGCAGTTCAGGTCCCGGGACAGGGTCGAGAGAAAAACTGTTTTTT.